This T cell receptor (beta chain) was found in a study of blood T cell repertoires in COVID-19. The overall study: Samples came from the United States, Italy and Spain, spanning acute and convalescent COVID-19.

Libraries were prepared by immunoSEQ multiplex PCR; TCRdb keeps only in-frame clonotypes and omits some of them. The repertoire has some 240,000 clones, 85% of them found once; the top ten carry 6.6%. The cohort comprised adults aged roughly 18 to 95 years residing in approximately 25 US areas. This clone was found a few times. Sequencing input: PBMCs or T cells enriched from blood (not recorded which). The sequence was collected from a woman in her forties or fifties who had been exposed to COVID-19.

CDR3 protein: CASNGEEEAGQPQHF. The DNA for the CDR3 is TGTGCCAGCAACGGAGAGGAGGAGGCGGGTCAGCCCCAGCATTTT. The rearrangement uses TRBV2 and TRBJ1-5; D unresolved. This CDR3 is built from 15 residues. In germline, CDR1 is SNHLY, CDR2 FYNNEI. Trimming removed 7 bases from V and 6 bases from J, with 19 bases in between.